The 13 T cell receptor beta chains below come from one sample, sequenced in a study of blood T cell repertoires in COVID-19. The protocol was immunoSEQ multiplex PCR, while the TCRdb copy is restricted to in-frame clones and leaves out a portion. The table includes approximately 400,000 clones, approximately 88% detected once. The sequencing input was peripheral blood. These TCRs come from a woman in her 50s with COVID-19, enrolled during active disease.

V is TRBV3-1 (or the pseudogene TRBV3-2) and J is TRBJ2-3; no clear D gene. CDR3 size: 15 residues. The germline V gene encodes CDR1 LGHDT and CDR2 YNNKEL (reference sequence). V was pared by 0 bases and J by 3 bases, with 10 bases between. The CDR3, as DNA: TGTGCCAGCAGCCAAGATTCAGGTGCGACAGATACGCAGTATTTT. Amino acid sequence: CASSQDSGATDTQYF.

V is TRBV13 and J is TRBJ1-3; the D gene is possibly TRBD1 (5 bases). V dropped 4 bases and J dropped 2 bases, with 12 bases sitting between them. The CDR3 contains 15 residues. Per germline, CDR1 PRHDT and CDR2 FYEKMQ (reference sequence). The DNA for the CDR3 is TGTGCCAGCAGCTCTAGAAGGGGAACTGGAAACACCATATATTTT. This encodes CASSSRRGTGNTIYF. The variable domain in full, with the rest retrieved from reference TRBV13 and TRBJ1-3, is AAGVIQSPRHLIKEKRETATLKCYPIPRHDTVYWYQQGPGQDPQFLISFYEKMQSDKGSIPDRFSAQQFSDYHSELNMSSLELGDSALYFCASSSRRGTGNTIYFGEGSWLTVV.

The CDR3 bases are TGCGCCAGCAGCTCTCCTATGACAGGGGGATCGGGCGAGCAGTACTTC. It yields the protein CASSSPMTGGSGEQYF. This chain connects TRBV5-1 to TRBJ2-7, with 9 bases matching TRBD1. V shed 3 bases, J shed 6 bases, and the junction held 13 bases outside the gene matches. The CDR3 sequence is 16 residues long. Germline V gene lookup returns CDR1 SGHRS and CDR2 YFSETQ.

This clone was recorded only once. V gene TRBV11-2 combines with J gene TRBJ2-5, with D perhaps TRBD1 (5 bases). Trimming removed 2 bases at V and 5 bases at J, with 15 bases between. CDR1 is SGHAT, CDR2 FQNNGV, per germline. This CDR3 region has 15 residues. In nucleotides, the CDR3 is TGTGCCAGCAGCTTAATGACAGCCAAGGGGGAGACCCAGTACTTC. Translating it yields CASSLMTAKGETQYF.

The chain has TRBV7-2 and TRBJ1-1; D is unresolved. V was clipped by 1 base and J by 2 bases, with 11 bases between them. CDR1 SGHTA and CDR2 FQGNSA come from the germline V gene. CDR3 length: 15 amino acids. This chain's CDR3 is CASSLGGLANTEAFF. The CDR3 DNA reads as TGTGCCAGCAGCTTAGGAGGATTGGCTAACACTGAAGCTTTCTTT.

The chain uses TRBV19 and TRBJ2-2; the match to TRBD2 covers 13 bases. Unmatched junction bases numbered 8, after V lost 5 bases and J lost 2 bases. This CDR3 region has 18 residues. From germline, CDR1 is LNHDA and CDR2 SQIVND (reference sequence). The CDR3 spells CASSSPGTSGANTGELFF. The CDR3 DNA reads TGTGCCAGTAGTTCGCCAGGGACTAGCGGGGCCAACACCGGGGAGCTGTTTTTT.

The CDR3 region is CAISEGGEGTDTQYF. For the CDR3, the DNA is TGTGCCATCAGTGAAGGGGGGGAAGGCACAGATACGCAGTATTTT. J is TRBJ2-3 and V is TRBV10-3; D may be TRBD2 (7 bases). The germline V gene encodes CDR1 ENHRY and CDR2 SYGVKD. This CDR3 has 15 amino acids. V gave up 3 bases and J gave up 1 base, with 11 bases separating them.

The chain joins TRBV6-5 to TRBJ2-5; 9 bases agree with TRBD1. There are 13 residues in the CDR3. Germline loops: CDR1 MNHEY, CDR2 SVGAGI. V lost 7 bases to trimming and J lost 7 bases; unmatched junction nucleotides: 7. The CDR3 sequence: CASTRQGVGTQYF. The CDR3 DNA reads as TGTGCCAGCACCAGACAGGGGGTAGGGACCCAGTACTTC.

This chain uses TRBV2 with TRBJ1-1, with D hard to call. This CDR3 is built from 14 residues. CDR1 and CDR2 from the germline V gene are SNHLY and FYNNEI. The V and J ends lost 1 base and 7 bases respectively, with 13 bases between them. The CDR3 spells CASSEVSARYEAFF. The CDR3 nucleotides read TGTGCCAGCAGTGAAGTCAGCGCTCGCTATGAAGCTTTCTTT.

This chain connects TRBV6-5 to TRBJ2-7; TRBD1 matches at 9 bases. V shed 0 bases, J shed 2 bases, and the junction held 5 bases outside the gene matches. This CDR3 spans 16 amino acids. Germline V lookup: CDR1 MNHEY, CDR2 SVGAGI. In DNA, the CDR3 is TGTGCCAGCAGTTACTCGAGTCGGGACAGGGCCTACGAGCAGTACTTC. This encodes CASSYSSRDRAYEQYF.

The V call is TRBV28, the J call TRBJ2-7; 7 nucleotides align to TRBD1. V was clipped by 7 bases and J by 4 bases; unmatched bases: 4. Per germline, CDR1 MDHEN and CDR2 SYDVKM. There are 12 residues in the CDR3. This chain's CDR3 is CASKTGEYEQYF. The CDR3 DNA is TGTGCCAGCAAAACAGGGGAGTACGAGCAGTACTTC.

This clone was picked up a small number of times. The CDR3, as DNA: TGTGCCAGCAGTGCCGGGGGAGGTGGGACTGAAGCTTTCTTT. This encodes CASSAGGGGTEAFF. The rearrangement joins TRBV2 to TRBJ1-1, with D possibly TRBD1 on 5 matching bases. The V end lost 4 bases, the J end lost 5 bases, and 14 bases lay between the germline ends. Germline CDR1 SNHLY, CDR2 FYNNEI. CDR3 size: 14 residues.

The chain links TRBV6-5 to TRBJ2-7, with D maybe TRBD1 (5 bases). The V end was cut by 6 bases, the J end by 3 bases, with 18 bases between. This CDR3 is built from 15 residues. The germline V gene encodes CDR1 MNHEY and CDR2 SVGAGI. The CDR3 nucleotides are TGTGCCAGCAGACGGGCCCTAGAGCAGGGCTACGAGCAGTACTTC. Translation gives CASRRALEQGYEQYF.